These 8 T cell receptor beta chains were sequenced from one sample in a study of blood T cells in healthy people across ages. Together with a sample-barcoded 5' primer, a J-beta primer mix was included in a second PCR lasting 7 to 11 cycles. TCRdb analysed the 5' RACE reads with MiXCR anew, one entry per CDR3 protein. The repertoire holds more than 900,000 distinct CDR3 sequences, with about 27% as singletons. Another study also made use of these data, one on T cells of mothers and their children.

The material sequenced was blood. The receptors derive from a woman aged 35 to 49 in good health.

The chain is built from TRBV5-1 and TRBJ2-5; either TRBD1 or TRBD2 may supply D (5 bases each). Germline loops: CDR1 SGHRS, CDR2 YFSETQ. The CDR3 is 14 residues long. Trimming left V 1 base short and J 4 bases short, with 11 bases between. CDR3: CASSLRGEGETQYF. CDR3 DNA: TGCGCCAGCAGCTTGAGGGGTGAGGGAGAGACCCAGTACTTC. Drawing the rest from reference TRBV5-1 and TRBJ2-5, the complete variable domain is KAGVTQTPRYLIKTRGQQVTLSCSPISGHRSVSWYQQTPGQGLQFLFEYFSETQRNKGNFPGRFSGRQFSNSRSEMNVSTLELGDSALYLCASSLRGEGETQYFGPGTRLLVL.

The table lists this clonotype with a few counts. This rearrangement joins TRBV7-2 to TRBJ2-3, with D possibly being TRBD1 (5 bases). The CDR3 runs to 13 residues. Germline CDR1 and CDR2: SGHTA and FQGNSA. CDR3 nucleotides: TGTGTAGTCCAGGGCCAGAGCACAGATACGCAGTATTTT. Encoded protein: CVVQGQSTDTQYF.

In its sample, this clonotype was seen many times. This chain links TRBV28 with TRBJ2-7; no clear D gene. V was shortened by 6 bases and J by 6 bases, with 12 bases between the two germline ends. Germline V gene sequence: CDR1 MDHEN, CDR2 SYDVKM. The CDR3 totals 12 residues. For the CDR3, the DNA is TGTGCCAGCAGCTTAAACCGTGGCGAGCAGTACTTC. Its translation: CASSLNRGEQYF.

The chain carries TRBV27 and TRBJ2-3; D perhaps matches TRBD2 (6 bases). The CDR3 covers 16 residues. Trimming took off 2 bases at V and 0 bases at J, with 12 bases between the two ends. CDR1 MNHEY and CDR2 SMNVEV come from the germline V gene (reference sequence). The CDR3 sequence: CASSLNGGSSTDTQYF. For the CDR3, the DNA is TGTGCCAGCAGTTTAAACGGGGGATCTAGCACAGATACGCAGTATTTT.

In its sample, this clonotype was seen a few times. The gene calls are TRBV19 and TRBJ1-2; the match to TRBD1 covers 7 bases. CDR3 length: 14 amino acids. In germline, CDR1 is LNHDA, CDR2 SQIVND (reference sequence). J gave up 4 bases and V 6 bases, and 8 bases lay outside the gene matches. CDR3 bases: TGTGCCAGTAGGTACAGGGGTAGGTCCTATGGCTACACCTTC. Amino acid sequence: CASRYRGRSYGYTF.

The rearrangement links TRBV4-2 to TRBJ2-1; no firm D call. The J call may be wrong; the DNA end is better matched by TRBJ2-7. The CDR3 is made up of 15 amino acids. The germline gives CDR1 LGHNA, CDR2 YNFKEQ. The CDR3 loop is CASSQDGSSYNEQYF. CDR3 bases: TGTGCCAGCAGCCAAGATGGTAGCTCCTACAATGAGCAGTACTTC.

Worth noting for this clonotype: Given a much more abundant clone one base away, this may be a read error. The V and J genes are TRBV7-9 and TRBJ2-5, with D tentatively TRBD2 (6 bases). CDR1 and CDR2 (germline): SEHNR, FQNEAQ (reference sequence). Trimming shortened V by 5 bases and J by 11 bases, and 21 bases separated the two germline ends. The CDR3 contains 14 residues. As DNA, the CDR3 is TGTGCCAGCAGCGGTACCGGGGGTGAGGGTGAGCAGTACTTC. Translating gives CASSGTGGEGEQYF.

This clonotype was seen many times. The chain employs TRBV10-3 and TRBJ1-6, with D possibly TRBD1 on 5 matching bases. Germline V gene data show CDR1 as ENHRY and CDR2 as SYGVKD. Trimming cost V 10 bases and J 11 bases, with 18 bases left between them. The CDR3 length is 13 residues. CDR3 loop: CATSDSPETPLHF. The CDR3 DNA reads TGTGCCACCTCCGACAGTCCAGAGACACCCCTCCACTTT.